At least ten counts were recorded for the clone carrying this T cell receptor beta chain. Its antigen is unknown. A J-beta primer mix and a sample-barcoded 5' primer were used in a second PCR of about 7 to 12 cycles. TCRdb processed the 5' RACE reads anew with MiXCR; each CDR3 protein has one entry. The table lists some 890,000 distinct CDR3 sequences, under 35% of them singletons. The V segment lost 1 base and the J segment 3 bases; nucleotides outside the gene matches: 5. Germline CDR1 DFQATT, CDR2 SNEGSKA (reference sequence). CDR3 length: 16 amino acids. These data are taken from a study of blood T cells in healthy people across ages. Whole-study results and caveats: Unsorted PBMCs blocked a conclusive comparison of naive and antigen-experienced cells. Changes in expanded clonotypes were possibly confounded, as the CMV status of donors was unknown.

The sample also formed part of further work on T cells of mothers and their children. That paper notes: For each mother, over 10 million TCR beta CDR3 reads were obtained, and for each child, about 3 million.

The clonotype was recovered from a woman aged 35 to 49 in good health. The genes are TRBV20-1 and TRBJ2-7, with 14 bases aligning to TRBD2. The specimen sequenced was blood. The DNA for the CDR3 is TGCAGTGCTAGAGGGAGACTAGCGGGGGGGATCTACGAGCAGTACTTC. This translates into CSARGRLAGGIYEQYF.